This paragraph covers one T cell receptor beta chain sequence. The sample comes from a study of blood T cell repertoires in COVID-19. The wider study: Italy, Spain and the United States were the sources of the convalescent and acute COVID-19 samples. PBMCs, B-cell-depleted T cells, or T cells provided the cDNA or gDNA that made up the material.

Germline CDR1 is MDHEN and CDR2 is SYDVKM. Trimming took off 5 bases at V and 8 bases at J, with 19 bases between the two ends. The CDR3 totals 16 residues. Methods used by the authors: Nucleated cell counts were estimated from reference gene primer amplification. Clones were read by immunoSEQ multiplex PCR, and TCRdb kept only the in-frame ones, dropping some. V, J and clone size are those of that table, while D and trimming were read from the DNA. The profile shows about 84,000 clones, about 82% of them singletons. Sequenced material: peripheral blood. The chain links TRBV28 to TRBJ1-6, with TRBD1 as a possible D gene (5 bases). This clonotype was sampled from a woman of 80 years or more with acute or convalescent COVID-19. The CDR3 sequence: CASSPGGTGVYSPLHF. The CDR3 nucleotides read TGTGCCAGCAGTCCCGGTGGGACTGGCGTATATTCACCCCTCCACTTT.